The next 29 T cell receptor beta chains were all read from a single sample in a study of cytomegalovirus exposure and HLA in healthy donors. PCR employed 60 Vbeta and 13 Jbeta primers. Here immunoSEQ multiplex PCR was the method, and the copy in TCRdb shows in-frame clones only, minus some. In total, the table holds about 51,000 clones. The specimen was PBMCs. Every receptor here comes from a female donor in good health and CMV-seronegative.

The chain links TRBV27 to TRBJ1-5; no clear D. With 3 bases removed from V and 4 bases from J, the gap between germline ends came to 10 bases. The germline CDR1 and CDR2 sequences are MNHEY and SMNVEV (reference sequence). The CDR3 consists of 14 residues. The CDR3 region is CASSLSWLNQPQHF. The CDR3 nucleotides read TGTGCCAGCAGTTTGTCCTGGCTGAATCAGCCCCAGCATTTT.

This chain connects TRBV29-1 to TRBJ2-7, with 7 positions matching TRBD1. Losses at the gene ends were 7 bases for V and 6 bases for J; bases not matched to a gene: 9. The CDR3 totals 12 residues. Germline V gene sequence: CDR1 SQVTM, CDR2 ANQGSEA. The CDR3 DNA sequence: TGCAGCGCAACGGGACAGTCGTCCGAGCAGTACTTC. Its protein is CSATGQSSEQYF.

This sequence joins TRBV29-1 and TRBJ2-5; TRBD2 aligns across 9 bases. The V gene end was trimmed by 1 base and the J gene end by 2 bases; junction bases not matched to a gene: 2. CDR1 is SQVTM and CDR2 is ANQGSEA in the germline V gene. The CDR3 length is 14 residues. In DNA, the CDR3 is TGCAGCGTTGAAGTGCTAGCGGGGCAAGAGACCCAGTACTTC. Protein product: CSVEVLAGQETQYF.

The rearrangement links TRBV6-6 to TRBJ2-7; 7 nucleotides agree with TRBD1. Germline lookup yields CDR1 MNHNY and CDR2 SVGAGI (reference sequence). V gave up 6 bases and J gave up 4 bases; unmatched junction bases: 6. This CDR3 comprises 13 residues. CDR3 nucleotide sequence: TGTGCCAGCAGCTCCGGGACAGTGTACGAGCAGTACTTC. It specifies CASSSGTVYEQYF.

The J gene is TRBJ1-1, the V gene TRBV11-3, with 7 positions matching TRBD1. The CDR3 runs 12 residues. The J segment lost 5 bases and the V segment lost 7 bases, leaving 4 bases of the junction unmatched. Germline V gene data show CDR1 as SGHNT and CDR2 as YENEEA. For the CDR3, the DNA is TGTGCCAGCACCGGGGACAGTACTGAAGCTTTCTTT. It encodes CASTGDSTEAFF. The complete variable domain, with remaining parts taken from reference TRBV11-3 and TRBJ1-1, reads EAGVVQSPRYKIIEKKQPVAFWCNPISGHNTLYWYLQNLGQGPELLIRYENEEAVDDSQLPKDRFSAERLKGVDSTLKIQPAELGDSAVYLCASTGDSTEAFFGQGTRLTVV.

The J gene is TRBJ1-5, the V gene TRBV30; 10 bases line up with TRBD1. This CDR3 is 14 amino acids long. CDR1 is GTSNPN and CDR2 is SVGIG in the germline V gene (reference sequence). Trimming at V came to 2 bases and at J to 5 bases, leaving 3 bases not matched to a gene. CDR3 sequence (DNA): TGTGCCTGGAGTCGGGGACAGGGGTATCAGCCCCAGCATTTT. It translates to CAWSRGQGYQPQHF. Full variable domain (outside the CDR3, taken from reference TRBV30 and TRBJ1-5): SQTIHQWPATLVQPVGSPLSLECTVEGTSNPNLYWYRQAAGRGLQLLFYSVGIGQISSEVPQNLSASRPQDRQFILSSKKLLLSDSGFYLCAWSRGQGYQPQHFGDGTRLSIL.

The chain uses TRBV18 and TRBJ2-7; 10 bases match TRBD2. V lost 4 bases to trimming and J lost 2 bases; unmatched junction nucleotides: 5. CDR1 is KGHSH, CDR2 LQKENI, per germline. This CDR3 has 15 amino acids. The CDR3 DNA sequence: TGTGCCAGCTCACTACGGACTAGCGGCCCCTACGAGCAGTACTTC. Amino acid sequence: CASSLRTSGPYEQYF. The entire variable domain, with the rest obtained from reference TRBV18 and TRBJ2-7, is as follows: NAGVMQNPRHLVRRRGQEARLRCSPMKGHSHVYWYRQLPEEGLKFMVYLQKENIIDESGMPKERFSAEFPKEGPSILRIQQVVRGDSAAYFCASSLRTSGPYEQYFGPGTRLTVT.

This chain connects TRBV5-1 to TRBJ2-1; TRBD2 agrees at 9 bases. The CDR3 runs 15 residues. J gave up 11 bases and V 0 bases, and 9 bases lay outside the gene matches. The germline gives CDR1 SGHRS, CDR2 YFSETQ. As DNA, the CDR3 is TGCGCCAGCAGCTTGGAAGCGGGGGGAGCGGGTCAGCAGTTCTTC. It encodes CASSLEAGGAGQQFF.

The chain carries TRBV15 and TRBJ2-2; D is ambiguous. Germline assignment: CDR1 LNHNV and CDR2 YYDKDF (reference sequence). The CDR3 is 14 residues long. Trimming took 1 base from V and 1 from J, leaving 4 bases between them. CDR3 DNA sequence: TGTGCCACCAGCAGAGGACAGAACACCGGGGAGCTGTTTTTT. Translation gives CATSRGQNTGELFF.

The CDR3 bases are TGTGCCAGCAGCAATCCTACTAGCGGCATTCACAATGAGCAGTTCTTC. Residues: CASSNPTSGIHNEQFF. The V gene is TRBV13, the J gene TRBJ2-1, with 8 bases identical to TRBD2. V trimming: 5 bases; J trimming: 5 bases; junction bases outside the gene matches: 11. Germline V gene data show CDR1 as PRHDT and CDR2 as FYEKMQ (reference sequence). CDR3 length: 16 residues.

This chain connects TRBV30 to TRBJ2-1; TRBD1 aligns across 10 bases. Looked up from germline, CDR1 is GTSNPN and CDR2 is SVGIG (reference sequence). Unmatched junction bases numbered 3, after V lost 3 bases and J lost 4 bases. The CDR3 spans 14 residues. CDR3 nucleotides: TGTGCCTGGAGGGGGACAGGGGTTTACAATGAGCAGTTCTTC. This encodes CAWRGTGVYNEQFF.

CDR3 sequence: CASSLEGQFNQPQHF. The CDR3 coding sequence is TGTGCCAGCAGCCTAGAGGGACAGTTCAATCAGCCCCAGCATTTT. The rearrangement links TRBV7-9 to TRBJ1-5, with TRBD1 identical over 7 bases. The trim removed 5 bases at V and 3 bases at J, leaving 7 bases unmatched. The germline V gene has CDR1 SEHNR and CDR2 FQNEAQ (reference sequence). CDR3 length: 15 amino acids. Full variable domain (outside the CDR3, taken from reference TRBV7-9 and TRBJ1-5): DTGVSQNPRHKITKRGQNVTFRCDPISEHNRLYWYRQTLGQGPEFLTYFQNEAQLEKSRLLSDRFSAERPKGSFSTLEIQRTEQGDSAMYLCASSLEGQFNQPQHFGDGTRLSIL.

The chain combines TRBV6-6 with TRBJ1-4, with a tentative D call TRBD1 (6 bases). Germline values: CDR1 MNHNY, CDR2 SVGAGI (reference sequence). The length of the CDR3 is 14 residues. Between the trimmed V and J ends, which lost 6 bases and 8 bases, there was a span of 16 bases. DNA for the CDR3: TGTGCCAGCAGCAAACAGGGAGGGGACGAAAAACTGTTTTTT. This sequence encodes CASSKQGGDEKLFF.

This chain connects TRBV19 to TRBJ2-7; tentative D call: TRBD2 (6 bases). The germline CDR1 and CDR2 sequences are LNHDA and SQIVND (reference sequence). This CDR3 comprises 14 residues. The V end was cut by 10 bases, the J end by 4 bases, with 20 bases between. CDR3 coding DNA: TGTGCCACCCGCCCAACGGGGACTCGGTACGAGCAGTACTTC. Amino acids: CATRPTGTRYEQYF.

V and J are TRBV18 and TRBJ1-6; 9 bases line up with TRBD1. CDR1 KGHSH and CDR2 LQKENI come from the germline V gene. After removal of 3 bases from V and 13 bases from J, the junction contained 4 bases not matched to a gene. The CDR3 totals 13 residues. The chain's CDR3 is CASSPWTGVPLHF. CDR3 nucleotides: TGTGCCAGCTCACCGTGGACAGGGGTGCCCCTCCACTTT.

This rearrangement joins TRBV10-3 to TRBJ1-2, with D maybe TRBD1 (5 bases). V was pared by 4 bases and J by 2 bases, with 11 bases between. The CDR3 totals 14 residues. Germline-derived CDR1 and CDR2 are ENHRY and SYGVKD. The CDR3 reads CAISGGTDNYGYTF. The DNA for the CDR3 is TGTGCCATCAGTGGCGGGACGGACAACTATGGCTACACCTTC.

This chain joins TRBV7-9 and TRBJ2-7, with 10 bases aligning to TRBD1. V lost 2 bases, J lost 3 bases, and 4 bases stayed unmatched. The germline gives CDR1 SEHNR, CDR2 FQNEAQ (reference sequence). The CDR3 consists of 15 residues. In DNA, the CDR3 is TGTGCCAGCAGCTTATGGACAGGGGGAGTCTACGAGCAGTACTTC. It yields the protein CASSLWTGGVYEQYF.

This rearrangement joins TRBV9 to TRBJ1-6; no clear D. The CDR3 extends over 13 amino acids. CDR1 and CDR2 (germline): SGDLS, YYNGEE. Deletions cut 4 bases from V and 12 bases from J, with 14 bases between. The CDR3 sequence: CASSTLVYLPLHF. In DNA form, the CDR3 reads TGTGCCAGCAGCACCCTCGTCTATTTACCCCTCCACTTT. The whole variable domain, filled in from reference TRBV9 and TRBJ1-6, reads DSGVTQTPKHLITATGQRVTLRCSPRSGDLSVYWYQQSLDQGLQFLIQYYNGEERAKGNILERFSAQQFPDLHSELNLSSLELGDSALYFCASSTLVYLPLHFGNGTRLTVT.

The CDR3 here is CSAFRGAEAFF. The CDR3 DNA follows: TGCAGTGCTTTCAGGGGGGCTGAAGCTTTCTTT. This chain links TRBV20-1 with TRBJ1-1; 7 bases are a match to TRBD1. This CDR3 has 11 amino acids. In germline, CDR1 is DFQATT, CDR2 SNEGSKA (reference sequence). Trimming removed 5 bases from V and 6 bases from J; junction bases left unmatched: 3.

The V call is TRBV7-3, the J call TRBJ2-2; 8 nucleotides line up with TRBD1. Germline assignment: CDR1 SGHTA and CDR2 FQGTGA. Unmatched junction bases numbered 2, after V lost 5 bases and J lost 0 bases. The CDR3 covers 15 residues. CDR3: CASSLQGANTGELFF. The CDR3 region has the DNA TGTGCCAGCAGCCTACAGGGGGCGAACACCGGGGAGCTGTTTTTT.

J is TRBJ2-5 and V is TRBV6-1, with 11 bases that match TRBD1. Trimming took 6 bases from V and 5 from J; bases not matched to a gene: 5. This CDR3 is 14 amino acids long. The germline V gene encodes CDR1 MNHNS and CDR2 SASEGT. In nucleotides, the CDR3 is TGTGCCAGCAGGGGGACAGGGGGGGCGGAGACCCAGTACTTC. Translated, it gives CASRGTGGAETQYF.

The J gene is TRBJ2-7, the V gene TRBV4-1, with 9 positions matching TRBD1. The germline V gene has CDR1 MGHRA and CDR2 YSYEKL. The V segment lost 6 bases and the J segment 3 bases; nucleotides outside the gene matches: 9. The CDR3 has 15 residues. The chain's CDR3 is CASSPVGQGRYEQYF. The CDR3 DNA sequence: TGCGCCAGCAGTCCCGTCGGACAGGGGCGCTACGAGCAGTACTTC.

The genes are TRBV6-5 and TRBJ1-4, with 7 bases identical to TRBD1. The CDR3 has 13 amino acids. V trimming: 6 bases; J trimming: 5 bases; junction bases outside the gene matches: 3. Germline V lookup: CDR1 MNHEY, CDR2 SVGAGI. The CDR3 sequence: CASSMGQNEKLFF. CDR3 nucleotides: TGTGCCAGCAGCATGGGACAGAATGAAAAACTGTTTTTT.

This sequence joins TRBV7-2 and TRBJ1-5, with 9 bases aligning to TRBD1. The CDR3 is 16 amino acids. V dropped 5 bases and J dropped 3; count of bases not matched to a gene: 8. Germline-derived CDR1 and CDR2 are SGHTA and FQGNSA. The CDR3 nucleotides are TGTGCCAGCAGCGTATCCGGGACAGGGTTCAATCAGCCCCAGCATTTT. Amino acid sequence: CASSVSGTGFNQPQHF.

The chain is built from TRBV21-1 and TRBJ2-2; the table's D call TRBD1 went unverified against the DNA. TRBV21-1 is a known pseudogene. CDR3 length equals 13 residues. The CDR3 sequence is CASPQGAGGELFF. The CDR3 DNA sequence: TGTGCCAGCCCGCAGGGGGCGGGCGGGGAGCTGTTTTTT.

The chain links TRBV19 to TRBJ1-5, with TRBD1 identical over 9 bases. Germline CDR1 LNHDA, CDR2 SQIVND (reference sequence). There are 15 residues in the CDR3. After removal of 8 bases from V and 4 bases from J, the junction contained 9 bases not matched to a gene. CDR3 sequence: CASGAGTGWNQPQHF. As DNA, the CDR3 is TGTGCCAGTGGGGCAGGGACAGGGTGGAATCAGCCCCAGCATTTT.

This rearrangement joins TRBV27 to TRBJ1-1, with D possibly being TRBD1 (6 bases). Germline V gene sequence: CDR1 MNHEY, CDR2 SMNVEV (reference sequence). CDR3 length: 13 amino acids. Trimming took 7 bases from V and 4 from J, leaving 13 bases between them. CDR3 sequence: CASTSGAVTEAFF. The CDR3 DNA sequence: TGTGCCAGCACCTCAGGGGCAGTCACTGAAGCTTTCTTT.

The CDR3 loop reads CASSQAPGQGDEKLFF. CDR3 nucleotide sequence: TGTGCCAGCAGCCAAGCGCCGGGACAGGGCGATGAAAAACTGTTTTTT. The gene calls are TRBV14 and TRBJ1-4; 9 positions agree with TRBD1. With 1 base clipped from V and 6 bases from J, the junction kept 6 bases outside the gene matches. The length of the CDR3 is 16 residues. The germline CDR1 and CDR2 sequences are SGHDN and FVKESK.

The V gene is TRBV19, the J gene TRBJ2-3; D is perhaps TRBD1 (5 bases). Trimming stripped 0 bases from V and 3 bases from J, with 16 bases between. CDR1 and CDR2 (germline): LNHDA, SQIVND (reference sequence). The length of the CDR3 is 17 residues. The CDR3 region has the DNA TGTGCCAGTAGTATAGATCATCAGGGCTTGGGGACAGATACGCAGTATTTT. Translating it yields CASSIDHQGLGTDTQYF.